One sample yielded the 21 T cell receptor beta chains listed below, sequenced in a study of cytomegalovirus exposure and HLA in healthy donors. A multiplex PCR was run with 60 Vbeta primers and 13 Jbeta primers. Some clones are missing from TCRdb's copy, which holds only in-frame ones; the method was immunoSEQ multiplex PCR. The data hold approximately 170,000 clones, with more than 60% observed a single time. The source material was PBMCs. Receptors originate from a male donor in good health and CMV-seronegative.

This clone was detected a few times. The V gene is TRBV7-8, the J gene TRBJ2-7, with 10 bases that match TRBD1. Germline lookup yields CDR1 SGHVS and CDR2 FQNEAQ. The CDR3 is 15 residues long. The V segment lost 6 bases and the J segment 2 bases; nucleotides outside the gene matches: 7. CDR3 bases: TGTGCCAGCAGTTCGCTGGGGACAGGGGCCTACGAGCAGTACTTC. Amino acids: CASSSLGTGAYEQYF.

This clone was counted a few times. This sequence joins TRBV6-5 and TRBJ2-5; possible D gene TRBD2, 6 bases. TRBJ2-7 matches the DNA end more closely, so the J call is doubtful. This CDR3 has 15 residues. Germline V lookup: CDR1 MNHEY, CDR2 SVGAGI. CDR3 residues: CASRHLGRDPYEQYF. The CDR3 DNA is TGTGCCAGTCGCCACTTGGGGCGGGACCCCTACGAGCAGTACTTC.

Of note for this clone: The sample contains more than one DNA sequence encoding this CDR3. The J gene is TRBJ2-1, the V gene TRBV6-1, with D possibly matching TRBD2 (5 bases). Trimming took 7 bases from V and 6 from J, leaving 16 bases between them. Germline lookup yields CDR1 MNHNS and CDR2 SASEGT. The CDR3 contains 14 residues. CDR3 loop: CASKLAGGRNEQFF. CDR3 coding DNA: TGTGCCAGCAAGCTAGCAGGTGGTCGCAATGAGCAGTTCTTC.

The V and J genes are TRBV1 and TRBJ2-3; the D call TRBD1 from the table was never checked on the DNA. TRBV1 is assigned pseudogene status. This CDR3 has 16 amino acids. CDR3 bases: TGCACCAGCAGGCCACTTCGGACAGGGGGCAGGGATACGCAGTATTTT. Its translation: CTSRPLRTGGRDTQYF.

V gene TRBV9 combines with J gene TRBJ2-3, with 7 bases that match TRBD1. The V gene end was trimmed by 0 bases and the J gene end by 0 bases; junction bases not matched to a gene: 4. Germline values: CDR1 SGDLS, CDR2 YYNGEE. This CDR3 is built from 16 residues. The CDR3 protein is CASSVGKGASTDTQYF. CDR3 nucleotides: TGTGCCAGCAGCGTAGGGAAGGGGGCTAGCACAGATACGCAGTATTTT.

The chain links TRBV28 to TRBJ2-7; 13 bases match TRBD2. With 6 bases clipped from V and 3 bases from J, the junction kept 5 bases outside the gene matches. This CDR3 has 15 amino acids. Germline CDR1 and CDR2: MDHEN and SYDVKM. The CDR3 sequence: CASRSTSGRGYEQYF. The CDR3 nucleotides are TGTGCCAGCAGGTCCACTAGCGGGAGGGGCTACGAGCAGTACTTC.

This sequence joins TRBV7-6 and TRBJ2-3; TRBD2 agrees at 9 bases. Trimming cost V 7 bases and J 3 bases; bases outside gene matches: 8. The CDR3 sequence is 15 residues long. The germline gives CDR1 SGHVS, CDR2 FNYEAQ. The CDR3 here is CASNRFSGGTDTQYF. CDR3 nucleotide sequence: TGTGCCAGCAACCGTTTTAGCGGGGGTACAGATACGCAGTATTTT.

V usage is TRBV5-4 and J usage is TRBJ2-7, with 7 bases that match TRBD1. V was clipped by 5 bases and J by 5 bases; unmatched bases: 10. The V gene's germline CDR1 is SGHNT and CDR2 YYREEE (reference sequence). The CDR3 has 14 residues. The CDR3 DNA is TGTGCCAGCAGTTCCAGGGGGAGTTCCCACGAGCAGTACTTC. Protein: CASSSRGSSHEQYF.

Details on this clone: Different DNA sequences within this sample yield the same CDR3. This chain connects TRBV7-6 to TRBJ2-5, with 13 bases matching TRBD2. Trimming cost V 5 bases and J 5 bases; bases outside gene matches: 5. CDR1 and CDR2 (germline): SGHVS, FNYEAQ. This CDR3 contains 15 residues. The CDR3 is CASSRLAGGGETQYF. The DNA of the CDR3 is TGTGCCAGCAGCCGACTAGCGGGAGGTGGTGAGACCCAGTACTTC.

The chain combines TRBV5-1 with TRBJ2-3; the D is unclear. Germline V lookup: CDR1 SGHRS, CDR2 YFSETQ. The CDR3 runs to 15 residues. Trimming left V 0 bases short and J 1 base short, with 9 bases between. In nucleotides, the CDR3 is TGCGCCAGCAGCTTGGACCCCCGAGGCACAGATACGCAGTATTTT. Residues: CASSLDPRGTDTQYF.

The sample holds one count of this clone. V usage is TRBV4-2 and J usage is TRBJ2-3; 10 bases line up with TRBD2. The CDR3 consists of 15 residues. Germline CDR1 and CDR2: LGHNA and YNFKEQ. V trimming: 4 bases; J trimming: 5 bases; junction bases outside the gene matches: 6. The CDR3 sequence is CASSPGTSARDTQYF. In DNA form, the CDR3 reads TGTGCCAGCAGCCCCGGGACTAGCGCCCGAGATACGCAGTATTTT.

As to this clone: Other DNA sequences in this specimen translate into the identical CDR3. This rearrangement joins TRBV7-3 to TRBJ1-1; D is ambiguous. The CDR3 runs to 13 residues. Per the germline V gene, CDR1 is SGHTA and CDR2 is FQGTGA. Trimming removed 0 bases from V and 5 bases from J, with 7 bases in between. The CDR3 bases are TGTGCCAGCAGCTTAACTGGAGGGACTGAAGCTTTCTTT. It yields the protein CASSLTGGTEAFF.

The rearrangement joins TRBV6-5 to TRBJ2-2; D remains unclear. In germline, CDR1 is MNHEY, CDR2 SVGAGI. CDR3 length: 14 amino acids. V lost 5 bases, J lost 6 bases, and 13 bases lay in between. CDR3 loop: CASSPGLEAGELFF. CDR3 in DNA: TGTGCCAGCAGTCCCGGCCTCGAGGCCGGGGAGCTGTTTTTT.

This clone showed up just once. The chain couples TRBV7-3 to TRBJ2-3, with TRBD2 identical over 10 bases. The CDR3 has 18 amino acids. Trimming took 2 bases from V and 4 from J; bases not matched to a gene: 12. The V gene's germline CDR1 is SGHTA and CDR2 FQGTGA. The CDR3 reads CASSLSLGLADDSDTQYF. The CDR3 DNA reads TGTGCCAGCAGCTTATCATTAGGACTAGCGGACGACTCAGATACGCAGTATTTT.

The chain joins TRBV9 to TRBJ2-7, with a weak D call TRBD1 (5 bases). CDR3 size: 15 residues. V lost 0 bases to trimming and J lost 2 bases, with 12 bases between them. Germline lookup yields CDR1 SGDLS and CDR2 YYNGEE. CDR3 region: CASSVGLDKAYEQYF. The DNA of the CDR3 is TGTGCCAGCAGCGTAGGGTTGGACAAGGCCTACGAGCAGTACTTC.

This clone is a singleton in its sample. The chain recombines TRBV4-2 with TRBJ1-2; D not certain. Germline V CDR1 and CDR2: LGHNA, YNFKEQ. The CDR3 totals 14 residues. V lost 0 bases and J lost 6, with 11 bases in between. CDR3 nucleotide sequence: TGTGCCAGCAGCCAAGATATGCGAGGCCATGGCTACACCTTC. Translated: CASSQDMRGHGYTF.

V is TRBV5-6 and J is TRBJ2-7; 14 bases map to TRBD2. The CDR3 is 18 residues long. In germline, CDR1 is SGHDT, CDR2 YYEEEE. Germline trimming cut 0 bases from V and 0 bases from J; bases unmatched to any gene: 5. DNA for the CDR3: TGTGCCAGCAGCTTGGTGGGACTAGCGGGAGTCCCCTCCTACGAGCAGTACTTC. It translates to CASSLVGLAGVPSYEQYF. Full variable domain (remainder filled in from reference TRBV5-6 and TRBJ2-7): DAGVTQSPTHLIKTRGQQVTLRCSPKSGHDTVSWYQQALGQGPQFIFQYYEEEERQRGNFPDRFSGHQFPNYSSELNVNALLLGDSALYLCASSLVGLAGVPSYEQYFGPGTRLTVT.

The V and J genes are TRBV19 and TRBJ2-1; 10 bases line up with TRBD2. This CDR3 region has 17 residues. V trimming: 4 bases; J trimming: 7 bases; junction bases outside the gene matches: 13. CDR1 is LNHDA, CDR2 SQIVND, per germline (reference sequence). CDR3: CASSKWGTSGINNEQFF. The CDR3 nucleotides are TGTGCCAGTAGTAAGTGGGGTACTAGCGGGATAAATAATGAGCAGTTCTTC.

The genes are TRBV4-3 and TRBJ2-3; maybe TRBD2 (6 bases). V gave up 2 bases and J gave up 4 bases, with 10 bases separating them. The CDR3 has 14 amino acids. CDR1 is LGHNA and CDR2 is YSLEER in the germline V gene. The CDR3 spells CASSQTGTSDTQYF. Here the CDR3 DNA reads TGCGCCAGCAGCCAAACCGGGACTTCAGATACGCAGTATTTT.

The chain links TRBV11-2 to TRBJ2-7; a weak D match, TRBD1 (6 bases). Looked up from germline, CDR1 is SGHAT and CDR2 is FQNNGV. The V gene lost 8 bases and the J gene lost 2 bases, with 13 bases spanning the gap. This CDR3 has 13 residues. For the CDR3, the DNA is TGTGCCAGCCGGGCAGGGGCTGCCTACGAGCAGTACTTC. This gives the protein CASRAGAAYEQYF.

The V gene is TRBV5-1, the J gene TRBJ2-6; no firm D call. The CDR3 extends over 15 amino acids. Germline V gene lookup returns CDR1 SGHRS and CDR2 YFSETQ. Trimming left V 5 bases short and J 0 bases short, with 9 bases between. In DNA, the CDR3 is TGCGCCAGCAGAGCAGGTACCTCTGGGGCCAACGTCCTGACTTTC. It codes for CASRAGTSGANVLTF.